The T cell receptor (beta chain) under discussion was sequenced for a study of long-term antiretroviral therapy in people with HIV. Per the germline V gene, CDR1 is SGHAT and CDR2 is FQNNGV. Between the trimmed V and J ends, which lost 6 bases and 0 bases, there was a span of 11 bases. The length of the CDR3 is 14 residues. Run at survey level, the immunoSEQ assay was version v3.0. In sequencing, about 40,000-50,000 T-cell genomes per sample were targeted. This table comes from immunoSEQ multiplex PCR, and its TCRdb copy is limited to in-frame clones, with some not included. Of about 28,000 clones detected, roughly 87% appear once; the ten largest clones hold approximately 1%. Whole-study results and caveats: Before ART, certain clones expanded, and these dominated the repertoire at all time points. Diversity remained lower than transplant donor controls, even though it increased after ART.

In the case of this clone: The target antigen is unknown.

The TCR sequence derives from a middle-aged man with HIV. The chain carries TRBV11-2 and TRBJ1-1, with unresolved D. Source: unsorted PBMCs, taken 2 years after starting antiretroviral therapy. The CDR3 nucleotides read TGTGCCAGCAGATTGGGATGGGTGAACACTGAAGCTTTCTTT. This gives the protein CASRLGWVNTEAFF.